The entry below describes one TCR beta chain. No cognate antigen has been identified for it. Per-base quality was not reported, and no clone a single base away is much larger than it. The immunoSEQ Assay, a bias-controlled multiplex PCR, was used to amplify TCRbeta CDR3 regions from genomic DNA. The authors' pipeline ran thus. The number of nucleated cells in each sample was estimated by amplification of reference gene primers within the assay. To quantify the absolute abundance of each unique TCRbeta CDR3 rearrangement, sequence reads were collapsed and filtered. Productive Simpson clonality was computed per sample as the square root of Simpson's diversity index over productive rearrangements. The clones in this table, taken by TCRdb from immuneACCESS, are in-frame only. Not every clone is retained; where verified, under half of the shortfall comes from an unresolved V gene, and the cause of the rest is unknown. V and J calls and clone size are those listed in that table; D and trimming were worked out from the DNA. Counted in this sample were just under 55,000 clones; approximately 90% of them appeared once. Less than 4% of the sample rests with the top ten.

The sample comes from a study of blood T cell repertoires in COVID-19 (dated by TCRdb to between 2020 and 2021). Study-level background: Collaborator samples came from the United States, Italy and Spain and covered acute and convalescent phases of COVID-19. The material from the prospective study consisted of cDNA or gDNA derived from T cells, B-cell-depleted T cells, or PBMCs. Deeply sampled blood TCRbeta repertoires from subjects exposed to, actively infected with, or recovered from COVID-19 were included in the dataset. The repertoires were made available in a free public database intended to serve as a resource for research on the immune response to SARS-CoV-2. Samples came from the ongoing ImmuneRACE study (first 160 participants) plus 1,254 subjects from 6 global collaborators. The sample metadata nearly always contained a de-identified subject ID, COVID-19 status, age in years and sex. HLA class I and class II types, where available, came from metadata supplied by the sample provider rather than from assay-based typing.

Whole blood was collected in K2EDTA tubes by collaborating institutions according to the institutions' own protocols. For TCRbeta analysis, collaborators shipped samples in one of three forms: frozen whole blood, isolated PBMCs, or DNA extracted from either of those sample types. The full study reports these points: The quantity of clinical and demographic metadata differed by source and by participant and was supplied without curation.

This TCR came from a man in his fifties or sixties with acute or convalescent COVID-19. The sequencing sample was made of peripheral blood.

The CDR3: CASSISVQGATYEQYF. Here is the DNA: TGTGCCAGTAGTATATCGGTACAGGGGGCCACCTACGAGCAGTACTTC. Recombination joined TRBV19 with TRBJ2-7, and 9 bases in between align with TRBD1. Its CDR3 holds 16 amino acids, cysteine through phenylalanine. Of all the DNA, just the CDR3 is kept, 48 bases in frame from base 1. The V end gives up 2 bases and the J end 2 bases, leaving 7 bases in the junction not matched to a gene. CDR1 and CDR2 were assigned from the germline V gene (reference sequence) as LNHDA and SQIVND.